One and the same sample provided the 10 T cell receptor beta chains below, sequenced in a study of beta chain features in type 1 diabetes. Of the isolated RNA, all was reverse transcribed, and so the sequenced material was expressed TCRB transcripts. Some clones are missing from TCRdb's copy, which holds only in-frame ones; the method was immunoSEQ multiplex PCR. In the table there are about 320,000 clones, less than 15% of which are singletons. Sequenced: central memory CD4+ T cells from blood. These receptors all stem from a man aged 30 to 45 in good health.

This clone was seen a few times. V usage is TRBV5-4 and J usage is TRBJ2-7; 7 bases line up with TRBD1. This CDR3 has 15 amino acids. V gave up 9 bases and J gave up 2 bases; unmatched junction bases: 14. Germline V gene sequence: CDR1 SGHNT, CDR2 YYREEE (reference sequence). The CDR3 DNA follows: TGTGCCACAAACCTTCCGGGACAGCCCCCCTACGAGCAGTACTTC. Its translation: CATNLPGQPPYEQYF.

In DNA form, the CDR3 reads TGTGCCAGCAGTTTTGGGACGGGTAACATTCAGTACTTC. It specifies CASSFGTGNIQYF. The rearrangement joins TRBV27 to TRBJ2-4; TRBD1 or TRBD2 may be the D gene (5 bases each). V lost 3 bases, J lost 7 bases, and 10 bases lay in between. CDR3 length: 13 amino acids. The germline gives CDR1 MNHEY, CDR2 SMNVEV (reference sequence).

This clone was seen more than once but under ten times. The V call is TRBV29-1, the J call TRBJ2-3; D gene uncertain. Trimming stripped 3 bases from V and 4 bases from J, with 11 bases between. This CDR3 spans 13 amino acids. The V gene's germline CDR1 is SQVTM and CDR2 ANQGSEA. CDR3 coding DNA: TGCAGCGTTGATCTATCGGGCCCAGATACGCAGTATTTT. Its translation: CSVDLSGPDTQYF.

This clone was observed a few times. The CDR3 coding sequence is TGTGCCAGCAGCCAAGCCACGCCCTATGGCTACACCTTC. Translating it yields CASSQATPYGYTF. This chain joins TRBV7-2 and TRBJ1-2; no clear D gene. The V end was cut by 5 bases, the J end by 4 bases, with 11 bases between. This CDR3 comprises 13 residues. Germline CDR1 is SGHTA and CDR2 is FQGNSA. Complete variable domain (other parts from reference TRBV7-2 and TRBJ1-2): GAGVSQSPSNKVTEKGKDVELRCDPISGHTALYWYRQSLGQGLEFLIYFQGNSAPDKSGLPSDRFSAERTGGSVSTLTIQRTQQEDSAVYLCASSQATPYGYTFGSGTRLTVV.

V and J are TRBV27 and TRBJ2-7; 9 nucleotides agree with TRBD1. The CDR3 is 15 residues long. The junction had 9 bases not matched to a gene; V was cut back by 3 bases and J by 6 bases. Germline-derived CDR1 and CDR2 are MNHEY and SMNVEV (reference sequence). Here the CDR3 DNA reads TGTGCCAGCAGTTTGACAGGGGGGCTCCGGGGCGAGCAGTACGTC. Amino acids: CASSLTGGLRGEQYV.

This clone was counted many times. This CDR3 reads CASRIQGYTGELFF. CDR3 DNA: TGTGCCAGCAGGATACAGGGTTACACCGGGGAGCTGTTTTTT. J is TRBJ2-2 and V is TRBV11-2; possible D gene TRBD1, 6 bases. The V gene's germline CDR1 is SGHAT and CDR2 FQNNGV. CDR3 size: 14 residues. V lost 6 bases to trimming and J lost 3 bases, with 11 bases between them.

In its sample, this clone was seen a few times. The V and J genes are TRBV5-6 and TRBJ1-1; D remains ambiguous. In germline, CDR1 is SGHDT, CDR2 YYEEEE. There are 15 residues in the CDR3. V lost 0 bases and J lost 1, with 10 bases in between. CDR3 bases: TGTGCCAGCAGCTTGGGACCGGTGGGGAACACTGAAGCTTTCTTT. Amino acid sequence: CASSLGPVGNTEAFF.

The J gene is TRBJ2-1, the V gene TRBV5-8; 7 nucleotides line up with TRBD1. Germline V CDR1 and CDR2: SGHTS, YDEGEE. This CDR3 spans 14 amino acids. The J segment lost 2 bases and the V segment lost 4 bases, leaving 3 bases of the junction unmatched. CDR3 residues: CASSPGTAYNEQFF. In DNA form, the CDR3 reads TGTGCCAGCAGCCCCGGGACAGCCTACAATGAGCAGTTCTTC. Filled out from reference TRBV5-8 and TRBJ2-1, the complete variable domain reads EAGVTQSPTHLIKTRGQQATLRCSPISGHTSVYWYQQALGLGLQFLLWYDEGEERNRGNFPPRFSGRQFPNYSSELNVNALELEDSALYLCASSPGTAYNEQFFGPGTRLTVL.

The chain links TRBV7-8 to TRBJ2-3; 9 bases are shared with TRBD2. From germline, CDR1 is SGHVS and CDR2 FQNEAQ. This CDR3 is built from 15 residues. The V segment lost 5 bases and the J segment 2 bases; nucleotides outside the gene matches: 5. CDR3 protein: CASSISGGHTDTQYF. CDR3 coding DNA: TGTGCCAGCAGCATTAGCGGGGGACACACAGATACGCAGTATTTT. Combining the CDR3 with reference TRBV7-8 and TRBJ2-3 gives the whole variable domain GAGVSQSPRYKVAKRGQDVALRCDPISGHVSLFWYQQALGQGPEFLTYFQNEAQLDKSGLPSDRFFAERPEGSVSTLKIQRTQQEDSAVYLCASSISGGHTDTQYFGPGTRLTVL.

The table lists this clone with a few counts. The chain has TRBV7-2 and TRBJ2-1; TRBD2 matches 8 bases. The V segment lost 1 base and the J segment 6 bases; nucleotides outside the gene matches: 8. The germline V gene encodes CDR1 SGHTA and CDR2 FQGNSA. The CDR3 spans 16 residues. The CDR3 is CASSLVAGRYSNEQFF. CDR3 sequence (DNA): TGTGCCAGCAGCTTAGTAGCGGGGCGTTACAGCAATGAGCAGTTCTTC. The entire variable domain, with the rest obtained from reference TRBV7-2 and TRBJ2-1, is as follows: GAGVSQSPSNKVTEKGKDVELRCDPISGHTALYWYRQSLGQGLEFLIYFQGNSAPDKSGLPSDRFSAERTGGSVSTLTIQRTQQEDSAVYLCASSLVAGRYSNEQFFGPGTRLTVL.